Included here is one T cell receptor (beta chain) sequence, with context. Its antigen is unidentified. Unique molecular identifiers were incorporated during preparation of the TCRbeta library. TCRdb used MiXCR to reprocess the PCR reads, holding one entry per CDR3 protein. The table includes around 500,000 distinct CDR3 sequences, roughly 23% detected once. V was clipped by 2 bases and J by 9 bases, with 5 bases between them. This CDR3 region has 12 residues. Germline V CDR1 and CDR2: MNHEY, SVGAGI. This sample is drawn from a study of T-cell reconstitution after alpha-beta-depleted transplantation in children. Regarding the study as a whole: After transplant, high TCRbeta diversity at day 60 in some patients arose from surviving recipient T cells and thymic progenitors.

Sequenced here: PBMCs, mostly from graft donor cells, sampled 360 days after TCRalphabeta/CD19-depleted stem cell transplant. The source is a boy under two years old who had a stem cell transplant for acute myeloid leukemia, so the T cells may come from the graft donor. The chain uses TRBV6-5 and TRBJ1-6; weak D call: TRBD1 (5 bases). CDR3 protein: CASSYGGSPLHF. CDR3 sequence (DNA): TGTGCCAGCAGTTACGGGGGTTCACCCCTCCACTTT.